This T cell receptor (beta chain) stems from a study of T cells in Graves' hyperthyroidism and ophthalmopathy (dated by TCRdb to 2018 to 2020). Some background on the complete study: Peripheral blood was collected at initial diagnosis, before any treatment. To identify TCR V-J signatures that set the groups apart, the researchers used a discovery cohort of 100 patients, made up of 40 to 45 with Graves' ophthalmopathy and 57 with stable Graves' hyperthyroidism. Prospective prediction of ophthalmopathy was tested in an independent validation cohort of 18 to 20 hyperthyroidism patients and 17 patients who later progressed to ophthalmopathy. The approximately 100 discovery patients were divided at random into training and test sets in a 7:3 ratio. In more than 5 Graves' hyperthyroidism patients, the study also compared T-cell repertoires from thyroid tissue with T-cell repertoires from blood. Following sampling, methimazole starting at 30 mg daily was given to hyperthyroidism patients, and high-dose intravenous methylprednisolone was given to ophthalmopathy patients. The paper reports TCR Vbeta CDR3 sequencing of approximately 130 peripheral blood samples: approximately 41 ophthalmopathy, about 75 hyperthyroidism and approximately 17 progressor patients. Beyond this particular receptor, the publication reports: Most expanded thyroid clonotypes (frequency above 0.001) were also detected in blood, a finding suggesting that blood repertoires may reflect thyroid immune responses. Sample size was not statistically predetermined, and investigators were not blinded to group allocation. In validation, the model predicted progression to ophthalmopathy a median of approximately 6.6 months before onset, with approximately 68% sensitivity and nearly 75% specificity. A model built on a 13 V-J signature distinguished ophthalmopathy from stable hyperthyroidism, reaching 85% to 90% sensitivity and about 81% specificity in cross-validation and 80%/75% in testing.

Amplification of TCR beta CDR3 regions was carried out from RNA transcripts. The first round of RT-PCR for the TCR CDR3 was performed with the HTBI primer set and the Qiagen OneStep RT-PCR kit. Libraries were constructed in a second round of multiplex PCR, after which size selection and purification were performed. Libraries were sequenced paired-end with 100 bp reads on an Illumina HiSeq2000. The paper's processing steps were these. SOAPnuke was used to process the raw data, throwing out any read that contained adapters or uncalled bases, had a mean Phred below 15, or lacked an exact constant-primer or identifier match. High-quality paired reads were merged using COPE v1.2.5, and each unique nucleotide sequence was defined as a clonotype. MiTCR v1.1 was used to align clonotypes to the IMGT TRBV, TRBD and TRBJ reference segments. Only V-J combinations with frequency above 0.0001, covering about 99% of repertoires, were analysed. The TCS score was defined as the ratio of F50 (clonal expansion) to E x V (chaos), calculated using BLOSUM62-based TCRdist between CDR3 peptides within each V-J. Welch's t-statistics and random forest reduced roughly 500 V-J features to roughly 13, which were used in a naive Bayes classifier (R e1071). TCRdb passed the public sequencing reads through fastp at Q25 and MiXCR, retaining productive beta sequences. For every CDR3 protein sequence, its rows merge into one entry that carries the most common genes and DNA. The V and J calls were not made by the authors but by TCRdb's processing. The sample yields around 240,000 distinct CDR3 sequences; roughly 17% were counted once. Jointly, the top ten make up 28% of the sample.

V and J lose 1 base and 1 base, and a span of 7 bases separates them. The CDR3, cysteine through phenylalanine, is 14 amino acids long. The read is trimmed to its CDR3 DNA, 42 bases read in frame from base 1. As encoded in the germline V gene (reference sequence), CDR1 is DFQATT while CDR2 is SNEGSKA. Moderately to severely active disease, a Clinical Activity Score of at least 3, a NOSPECS grade of at least 4, and a duration under 3 months were present in ophthalmopathy patients. Any patient with an uncontrolled infection, another autoimmune disease, pregnancy or lactation was excluded. Diagnoses were based on clinical symptoms, serum thyroxine and TRAb, thyroid ultrasound and orbital computed tomography. PBMCs were separated from approximately 9.9 ml of fresh peripheral blood using Ficoll-Paque density gradient centrifugation. Total RNA was extracted with Trizol reagent, and quality was checked on an Agilent 2100 Bioanalyzer.

Remarks on this clonotype: The clone's antigen remains unknown. Base-call qualities are not available, and no considerably larger clone is one nucleotide away.

Sequenced input: blood. The receptor's source is a woman aged 18-29 years with Graves' ophthalmopathy. The V and J genes are TRBV20-1 and TRBJ2-2; the D gene is perhaps TRBD2, on 5 matching bases. The DNA sequence follows: TGCAGTGCTAGAGTCGGGATGAACACCGGGGAGCTGTTTTTT. It is translated as CSARVGMNTGELFF.